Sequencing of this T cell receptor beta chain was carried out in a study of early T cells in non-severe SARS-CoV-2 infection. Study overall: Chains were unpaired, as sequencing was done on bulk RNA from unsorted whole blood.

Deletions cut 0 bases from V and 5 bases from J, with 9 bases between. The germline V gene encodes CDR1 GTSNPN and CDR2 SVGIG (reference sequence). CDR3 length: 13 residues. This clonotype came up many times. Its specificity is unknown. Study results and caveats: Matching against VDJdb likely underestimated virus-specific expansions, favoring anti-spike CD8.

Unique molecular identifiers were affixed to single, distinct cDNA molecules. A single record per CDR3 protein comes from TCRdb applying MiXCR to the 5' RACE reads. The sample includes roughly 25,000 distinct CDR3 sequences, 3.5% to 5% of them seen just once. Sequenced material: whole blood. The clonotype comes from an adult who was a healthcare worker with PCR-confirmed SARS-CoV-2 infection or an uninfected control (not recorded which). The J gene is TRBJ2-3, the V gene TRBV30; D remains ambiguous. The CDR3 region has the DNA TGTGCCTGGAGTGTACGCTTGAGAGATACGCAGTATTTT. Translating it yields CAWSVRLRDTQYF.